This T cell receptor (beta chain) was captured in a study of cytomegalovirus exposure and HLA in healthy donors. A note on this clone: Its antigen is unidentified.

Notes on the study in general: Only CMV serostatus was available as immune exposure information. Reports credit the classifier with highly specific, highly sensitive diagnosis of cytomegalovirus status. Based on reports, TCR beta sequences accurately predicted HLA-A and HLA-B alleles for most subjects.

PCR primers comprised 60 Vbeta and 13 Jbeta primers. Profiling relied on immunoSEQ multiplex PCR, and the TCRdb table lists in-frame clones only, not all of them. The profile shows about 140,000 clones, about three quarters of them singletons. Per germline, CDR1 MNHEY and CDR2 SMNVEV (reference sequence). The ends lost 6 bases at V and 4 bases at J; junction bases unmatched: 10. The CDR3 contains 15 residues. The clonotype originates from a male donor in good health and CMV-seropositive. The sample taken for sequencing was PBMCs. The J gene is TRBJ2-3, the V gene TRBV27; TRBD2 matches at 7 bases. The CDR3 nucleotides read TGTGCCAGCAGCCAGACCCCTAGCGGAGCAGATACGCAGTATTTT. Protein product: CASSQTPSGADTQYF.